One sample yielded the 10 T cell receptor beta chains listed below, sequenced in a study of OX40 agonist ivuxolimab in advanced cancers. The method behind the library was the immunoSEQ multiplex PCR assay. The clones in this table, taken by TCRdb from immuneACCESS, are in-frame only. Not every clone is retained; where verified, under half of the shortfall comes from an unresolved V gene, and the cause of the rest is unknown. The sample records roughly 30,000 clones, roughly 90% of which are singletons. Jointly, the top ten make up roughly 53% of the sample. This material consisted of CD4+ or CD8+ T cells sorted from blood, taken in a trial of the OX40 agonist ivuxolimab. Receptors were obtained from an adult with an advanced solid tumor such as melanoma, head and neck, liver or kidney cancer.

This rearrangement joins TRBV21-1 to TRBJ1-6. TRBV21-1 is listed as a pseudogene. CDR3 length: 16 amino acids. The CDR3 region has the DNA TGTGCCAGCAGCAGGCTACACATACATCATAATTCACCCCTCCACTTT. Translating gives CASSRLHIHHNSPLHF.

The chain combines TRBV13 with TRBJ2-3; 7 bases map to TRBD1. CDR3 length: 15 amino acids. The junction had 7 bases not matched to a gene; V was cut back by 5 bases and J by 2 bases. The germline CDR1 and CDR2 sequences are PRHDT and FYEKMQ (reference sequence). As DNA, the CDR3 is TGTGCCAGCAGCCCGACAGGGATTACCACAGATACGCAGTATTTT. This encodes CASSPTGITTDTQYF.

The chain joins TRBV5-1 to TRBJ2-2; D gene uncertain. Trimming pared 0 bases from V and 2 bases from J, leaving 8 bases between. Looked up from germline, CDR1 is SGHRS and CDR2 is YFSETQ. The CDR3 has 15 amino acids. CDR3 protein: CASSLVEVNTGELFF. CDR3 DNA: TGCGCCAGCAGCTTGGTGGAAGTAAACACCGGGGAGCTGTTTTTT.

For the CDR3, the DNA is TGCAGCGTTGAAGTACTCGGGACACACCAGGGACGGGGCACTTTCTATGGCTACACCTTC. It translates to CSVEVLGTHQGRGTFYGYTF. V usage is TRBV29-1 and J usage is TRBJ1-2; the D gene is possibly TRBD1 (6 bases). CDR3 length: 20 residues. Trimming shortened V by 1 base and J by 4 bases, and 31 bases separated the two germline ends. CDR1 SQVTM and CDR2 ANQGSEA come from the germline V gene.

In DNA form, the CDR3 reads TGTGCCAGCAGTTTCCAACTGAGCTCCTATAATTCACCCCTCCACTTT. Protein: CASSFQLSSYNSPLHF. The V call is TRBV28, the J call TRBJ1-6; D is unclear. With 3 bases removed from V and 0 bases from J, the gap between germline ends came to 9 bases. The CDR3 length is 16 residues. Germline loops: CDR1 MDHEN, CDR2 SYDVKM.

The chain carries TRBV2 and TRBJ1-4; 8 bases match TRBD1. The CDR3 is 15 amino acids. Germline CDR1 is SNHLY and CDR2 is FYNNEI. The V gene end was trimmed by 4 bases and the J gene end by 5 bases; junction bases not matched to a gene: 6. CDR3 loop: CASSGEGQANEKLFF. DNA for the CDR3: TGTGCCAGCAGTGGTGAGGGACAGGCAAATGAAAAACTGTTTTTT.

The count of this clone is one. The chain carries TRBV28 and TRBJ2-5, with D possibly matching TRBD2 (7 bases). Germline V gene data show CDR1 as MDHEN and CDR2 as SYDVKM. CDR3 length: 14 residues. Deletions cut 2 bases from V and 4 bases from J, with 11 bases between. The CDR3 is CASSLKGGGETQYF. The DNA for the CDR3 is TGTGCCAGCAGTTTAAAGGGGGGGGGAGAGACCCAGTACTTC.

This clone is categorized as medium-sized (0.01 to 0.1%). V gene TRBV6-6 combines with J gene TRBJ1-2, with D unresolved. CDR1 MNHNY and CDR2 SVGAGI come from the germline V gene (reference sequence). Trimming removed 2 bases at V and 8 bases at J, with 3 bases between. This CDR3 has 10 amino acids. DNA of the CDR3: TGTGCCAGCAGTTACGGGGGCTACACCTTC. It specifies CASSYGGYTF.

V is TRBV5-1 and J is TRBJ2-7; no reliable D call. The ends were cut back, 0 bases at V and 3 bases at J, with 16 bases in the middle. Germline V gene lookup returns CDR1 SGHRS and CDR2 YFSETQ. This CDR3 has 16 residues. CDR3 amino acids: CASSLGGRNLIYEQYF. The DNA for the CDR3 is TGCGCCAGCAGCTTGGGGGGTCGGAATCTAATCTACGAGCAGTACTTC. Based on the CDR3 plus reference TRBV5-1 and TRBJ2-7, the full variable domain is KAGVTQTPRYLIKTRGQQVTLSCSPISGHRSVSWYQQTPGQGLQFLFEYFSETQRNKGNFPGRFSGRQFSNSRSEMNVSTLELGDSALYLCASSLGGRNLIYEQYFGPGTRLTVT.

This chain uses TRBV4-1 with TRBJ2-3, with D possibly being TRBD2 (6 bases). Per germline, CDR1 MGHRA and CDR2 YSYEKL. V dropped 2 bases and J dropped 4 bases, with 13 bases sitting between them. This CDR3 contains 15 residues. The CDR3 DNA is TGCGCCAGCAGCCAATCGGGGGTTTTCGCAGATACGCAGTATTTT. It yields the protein CASSQSGVFADTQYF.